The present entry profiles one T cell receptor beta chain with its context. No antigen is known for it. No base qualities exist here, and no much larger clone lies one base off it. The entry originates in a study of T cells in Graves' hyperthyroidism and ophthalmopathy (dated by TCRdb to the late 2010s). At the level of the whole study: Peripheral blood samples were taken at the time of initial diagnosis, prior to any treatment. TCR V-J signatures able to tell the groups apart were searched for in a discovery cohort of some 100 patients, of whom roughly 42 had Graves' ophthalmopathy and around 58 had stable Graves' hyperthyroidism. Whether ophthalmopathy could be predicted prospectively was tested in an independent validation cohort made up of roughly 20 hyperthyroidism patients plus 17 patients who later progressed to ophthalmopathy. The 75 to 100 discovery patients were divided at random into training and test sets in a 7:3 ratio. The study also compared thyroid tissue and blood T-cell repertoires from about six Graves' hyperthyroidism patients. Once sampling was done, hyperthyroidism patients were given methimazole at a starting dose of 30 mg daily, whereas ophthalmopathy patients were given high-dose intravenous methylprednisolone. According to the paper, TCR Vbeta CDR3 sequencing was carried out on some 130 peripheral blood samples, which came from more than 40 ophthalmopathy, approximately 72 hyperthyroidism and roughly 17 progressor patients. The investigation overall reported the following: In validation, progression to ophthalmopathy was predicted by the model with nearly 71% sensitivity and 72% to 85% specificity, a median of approximately 6.5 months before onset. Most expanded thyroid clonotypes (frequency above 0.001) were also detected in blood, a finding suggesting that blood repertoires may reflect thyroid immune responses. In cross-validation, a model built on a 13 V-J signature told ophthalmopathy apart from stable hyperthyroidism with approximately 90% sensitivity and approximately 84% specificity, and in testing the same model reached 80%/75%. No statistical method was used to fix the sample size in advance, and group allocation was not hidden from the investigators.

Amplification of TCR beta CDR3 regions was carried out from RNA transcripts. A first-round RT-PCR of the TCR CDR3 used the HTBI primer set with the Qiagen OneStep RT-PCR kit. Libraries were constructed in a second round of multiplex PCR, after which size selection and purification were performed. Libraries were sequenced paired-end with 100 bp reads on an Illumina HiSeq2000. In the paper's pipeline: Raw data were processed with SOAPnuke, discarding reads with adapters, uncalled bases, mean Phred below 15, or no exact constant-primer or identifier match. COPE v1.2.5 was used to merge high-quality paired reads, and clonotypes were defined as unique nucleotide sequences. Clonotypes were aligned to IMGT TRBV, TRBD and TRBJ reference segments using MiTCR v1.1. Analysis was restricted to V-J combinations with a frequency above 0.0001, which covered roughly 99% of repertoires. A TCS score was defined as the ratio of F50 (clonal expansion) to E x V (chaos), with BLOSUM62-based TCRdist applied between CDR3 peptides within each V-J. Welch's t-statistics and random forest reduced around 520 V-J features to some 14, which were used in a naive Bayes classifier (R e1071). TCRdb took the public reads, trimmed them with fastp at Q25, ran MiXCR for clone calling and kept in-frame beta chains. CDR3 protein duplicates are merged, each entry listing the most common genes and DNA. The V and J calls, along with clone size, are taken from TCRdb and not from the paper's own processing. This sample comprises around 600,000 distinct CDR3 sequences, approximately 15% of them detected only once. The top ten clones comprise around 13% of the sample.

Ophthalmopathy patients had moderately to severely active disease, with a Clinical Activity Score of 3 or more, a NOSPECS grade of 4 or more, and a disease duration of less than 3 months. Exclusion was applied to patients with uncontrolled infections, other autoimmune diseases, pregnancy or lactation. Diagnoses were based on clinical symptoms, serum thyroxine and TRAb, thyroid ultrasound and orbital computed tomography. PBMCs were isolated from about 10 ml of fresh peripheral blood by Ficoll-Paque density gradient centrifugation. Total RNA was extracted using Trizol reagent, and RNA quality was assessed on an Agilent 2100 Bioanalyzer. CDR1 and CDR2 were assigned from the germline V gene (reference sequence) as GTSNPN and SVGIG. Spanning cysteine to phenylalanine, the CDR3 consists of 13 amino acids. The only DNA kept is the CDR3, 39 bases in frame from the first base. The V end loses 1 base and the J end loses 6 bases, and a stretch of 9 bases separates them.

The receptor's source is a woman between 50 and 59 years old with Graves' ophthalmopathy. The rearrangement combines TRBV30 with TRBJ2-2; tentative D gene TRBD1, with 6 bases matching. Sequencing was carried out using blood. The CDR3 region has the sequence CAWSARGSGELFF. The DNA is as follows: TGTGCCTGGAGTGCAAGGGGGTCCGGGGAGCTGTTTTTT.